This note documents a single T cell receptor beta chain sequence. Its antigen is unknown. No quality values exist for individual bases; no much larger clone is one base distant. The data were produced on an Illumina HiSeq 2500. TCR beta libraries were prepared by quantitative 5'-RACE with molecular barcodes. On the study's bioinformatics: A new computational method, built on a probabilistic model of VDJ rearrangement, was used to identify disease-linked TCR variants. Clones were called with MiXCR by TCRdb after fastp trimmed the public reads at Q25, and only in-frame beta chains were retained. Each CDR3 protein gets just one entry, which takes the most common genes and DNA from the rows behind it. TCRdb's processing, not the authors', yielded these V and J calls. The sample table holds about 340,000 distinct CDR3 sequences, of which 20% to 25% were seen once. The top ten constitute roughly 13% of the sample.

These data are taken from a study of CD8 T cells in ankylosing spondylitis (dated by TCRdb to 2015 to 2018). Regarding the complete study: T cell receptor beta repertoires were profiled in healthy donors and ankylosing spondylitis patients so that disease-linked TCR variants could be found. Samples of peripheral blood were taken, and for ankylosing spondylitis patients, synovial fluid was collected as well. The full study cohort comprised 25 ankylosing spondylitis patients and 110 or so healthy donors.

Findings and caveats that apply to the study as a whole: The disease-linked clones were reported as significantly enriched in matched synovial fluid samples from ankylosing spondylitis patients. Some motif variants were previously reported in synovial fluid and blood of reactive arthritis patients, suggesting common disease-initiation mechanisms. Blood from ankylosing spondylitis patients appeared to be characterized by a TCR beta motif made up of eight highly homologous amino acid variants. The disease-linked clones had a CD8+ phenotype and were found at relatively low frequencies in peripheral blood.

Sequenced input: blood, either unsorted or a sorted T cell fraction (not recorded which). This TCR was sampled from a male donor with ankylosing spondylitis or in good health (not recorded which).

At the DNA level, the sequence is TGCAGCGTTGATTTCAGGGGTGACGAAAAACTGTTTTTT. Its translation is CSVDFRGDEKLFF. Recombination linked TRBV29-1 to TRBJ1-4; 6 matching bases give a weak D call of TRBD1. CDR1 and CDR2, looked up from the germline V gene, are SQVTM and ANQGSEA. V and J are truncated by 3 bases and 8 bases respectively, leaving an intervening sequence of 13 bases. The CDR3 sequence holds 13 residues, the cysteine and phenylalanine included. Kept here is only the CDR3 DNA, which spans 39 bases and is read in frame from base 1.